This T cell receptor beta chain was documented in a study of T-cell reconstitution after alpha-beta-depleted transplantation in children (dated by TCRdb to the mid-2010s). About the study as a whole: T-cell immune reconstitution after TCRalphabeta/CD19-depleted allogeneic hematopoietic cell transplantation in children was quantitatively tracked in the study by means of TCR repertoire profiling.

CDR1 and CDR2 are read off the germline V gene as SGHRS and YFSETQ. The trim is 3 bases for V and 5 bases for J, with a gap of 18 bases between the germline ends. The CDR3 has 16 amino acids, counting the end cysteine and phenylalanine. Just the 48-base CDR3 DNA is kept, in frame starting at base 1. Library prep was done by PCR. Sequenced on an Illumina HiSeq 2500. To normalize quantification of the TCRbeta repertoire, the TCR libraries were built with molecular barcoding that relied on unique molecular identifiers. Using fastp trimming at Q25 and MiXCR clonotype assembly, TCRdb reanalyzed the public sequencing data and kept in-frame beta chains. CDR3 protein duplicates are merged, each entry listing the most common genes and DNA. A total of 600,000 to 700,000 distinct CDR3 sequences appear in this sample, around a sixth of them only once. 0.85% to 1.3% of the sample comes from the top ten. In regard to this clonotype: The target of this receptor is not known. Nothing much larger sits one base from this clone, and base qualities are not available.

The clonotype originates from a human donor who donated a stem cell graft to a child with acute myeloid leukemia. The chain joins TRBV5-1 to TRBJ2-1; the D segment may tentatively be TRBD1 or TRBD2, each giving 5 matched bases. The source material was PBMCs from the stem cell graft donor, sampled from the stem cell graft. The DNA sequence reads TGCGCCAGCAGCTCGTCAGCTTTGGGGGTAAACAATGAGCAGTTCTTC. It translates as CASSSSALGVNNEQFF.